This entry features one T cell receptor beta chain sequence. The antigen remains undetermined. These data come from a study of T cell responses to AZD1222 COVID-19 vaccine. Sequencing was performed with immunoSEQ multiplex PCR; in TCRdb, only in-frame clones are kept and a portion is missing. The data hold 150,000 to 160,000 clones, with around 87% observed a single time. Pooling covered second doses at about 4 or about 12 weeks. The CDR3 is made up of 16 amino acids. The germline V gene encodes CDR1 KGHDR and CDR2 SFDVKD. Trimming took 9 bases from V and 1 from J, leaving 18 bases between them. Study results and limitations: The sample set comprised mostly white British donors with more females, and clonal diversity was possibly underestimated.

This sequence originates from an adult who received the AZD1222 COVID-19 vaccine. The gene calls are TRBV24-1 and TRBJ2-1, with D maybe TRBD1 (6 bases). Sample: peripheral blood, taken 28 days after the second AZD1222 dose. Written as DNA, the CDR3 is TGTGCCACCGCCCGACAGGACACACTTTCCTACAATGAGCAGTTCTTC. This sequence encodes CATARQDTLSYNEQFF.